Each of the 16 T cell receptor beta chains below was sequenced from the same sample in a study of type 1 and type 2 diabetes patients. Genomic DNA was the PCR template. Multiplex PCR with 30 forward and 13 reverse primers amplified the TCR beta CDR3. TCRdb used MiXCR to reprocess the multiplex PCR reads, holding one entry per CDR3 protein. This sample has a few hundred thousand distinct CDR3 sequences; 47% occur once, and the top ten carry roughly 15%. Material: peripheral blood mononuclear cells (PBMCs). These receptors originate from a young man with type 2 diabetes.

This chain connects TRBV15 to TRBJ2-7; 9 nucleotides align to TRBD2. J was trimmed by 3 bases and V by 0 bases; bases with no gene match: 12. This CDR3 region has 18 residues. Germline CDR1 and CDR2: LNHNV and YYDKDF (reference sequence). CDR3 in amino acids: CATSRDYTRGLAYYEQYF. CDR3 coding DNA: TGTGCCACCAGCAGAGATTATACAAGGGGACTAGCATACTACGAGCAGTACTTC. The full variable domain, completed using reference TRBV15 and TRBJ2-7, is DAMVIQNPRYQVTQFGKPVTLSCSQTLNHNVMYWYQQKSSQAPKLLFHYYDKDFNNEADTPDNFQSRRPNTSFCFLDIRSPGLGDTAMYLCATSRDYTRGLAYYEQYFGPGTRLTVT.

This clonotype came up a few times. The chain links TRBV2 to TRBJ2-4; 9 nucleotides agree with TRBD1. The J segment lost 6 bases and the V segment lost 2 bases, leaving 5 bases of the junction unmatched. The germline V gene encodes CDR1 SNHLY and CDR2 FYNNEI. The CDR3 covers 15 residues. DNA for the CDR3: TGTGCCAGCAGTGAATTGCGACAGGGGGGAAACATTCAGTACTTC. Protein: CASSELRQGGNIQYF.

This clonotype was seen only once. The conserved final phenylalanine or tryptophan is absent from the CDR3, which likely points to a read error. V gene TRBV20-1 combines with J gene TRBJ2-5, with TRBD2 identical over 9 bases. CDR3 size: 14 residues. The germline V gene has CDR1 DFQATT and CDR2 SNEGSKA (reference sequence). Losses at the gene ends were 0 bases for V and 5 bases for J; bases not matched to a gene: 4. CDR3 amino acids: CSARDLRGGETQYV. For the CDR3, the DNA is TGCAGTGCTAGAGATTTGCGGGGGGGGGAGACCCAGTACGTC.

The chain carries TRBV12-3 or TRBV12-4 and TRBJ2-7, with 8 bases that match TRBD1. The CDR3 is 14 residues long. V trimming: 8 bases; J trimming: 3 bases; junction bases outside the gene matches: 9. Here the CDR3 reads CASCYGQGFYEQYF. As DNA, the CDR3 is TGTGCCAGCTGCTACGGACAGGGCTTCTACGAGCAGTACTTC.

The J gene is TRBJ2-2, the V gene TRBV20-1; 7 bases fit TRBD1. This CDR3 has 15 residues. The junction had 7 bases not matched to a gene; V was cut back by 5 bases and J by 1 base. The V gene's germline CDR1 is DFQATT and CDR2 SNEGSKA (reference sequence). This chain's CDR3 is CSARPRDRNTGELFF. CDR3 bases: TGCAGTGCTCGCCCCCGGGACAGGAACACCGGGGAGCTGTTTTTT.

A few counts support this clonotype. This chain joins TRBV19 and TRBJ2-5; D perhaps matches TRBD2 (5 bases). V lost 5 bases and J lost 4, with 14 bases in between. The CDR3 contains 14 residues. CDR1 and CDR2 (germline): LNHDA, SQIVND (reference sequence). The DNA of the CDR3 is TGTGCCAGTAGTCCGTCTCGGGAAGGAGAGACCCAGTACTTC. This sequence encodes CASSPSREGETQYF.

The J gene is TRBJ2-7, the V gene TRBV10-3; 16 nucleotides line up with TRBD2. The CDR3 runs to 17 residues. J gave up 7 bases and V 4 bases, and 10 bases lay outside the gene matches. Germline CDR1 ENHRY, CDR2 SYGVKD. In DNA form, the CDR3 reads TGTGCCATCAGTGGTGGGACTAGCGGGGGGGCTCTCAATGAGCAGTACTTC. Amino acids: CAISGGTSGGALNEQYF.

The V gene is TRBV7-3, the J gene TRBJ2-1, with D maybe TRBD1 (5 bases). The germline gives CDR1 SGHTA, CDR2 FQGTGA. Trimming took 5 bases from V and 4 from J, leaving 15 bases between them. The length of the CDR3 is 15 residues. The CDR3 nucleotides read TGTGCCAGCAGCCTGGGGCTCGGAGAGTACAATGAGCAGTTCTTC. The encoded protein is CASSLGLGEYNEQFF.

This clonotype occurred a few times. The J gene is TRBJ2-3, the V gene TRBV6-1; 8 nucleotides line up with TRBD1. This CDR3 is 15 amino acids long. The germline CDR1 and CDR2 sequences are MNHNS and SASEGT. With V trimmed by 6 bases and J by 5 bases, 10 bases remained unmatched. DNA of the CDR3: TGTGCCAGCAGGCACGGGACAGGTGTGGTAGATACGCAGTATTTT. Protein: CASRHGTGVVDTQYF.

V and J are TRBV10-3 and TRBJ1-6, with TRBD1 as a possible D gene (5 bases). The germline gives CDR1 ENHRY, CDR2 SYGVKD. This CDR3 contains 13 residues. Trimming removed 10 bases from V and 9 bases from J, with 16 bases in between. The CDR3 DNA follows: TGTGCCACACGGGACGGTTTCGTTTCACCCCTCCACTTT. Protein: CATRDGFVSPLHF.

The chain carries TRBV7-2 and TRBJ2-6; D is possibly TRBD2 (6 bases). CDR1 is SGHTA, CDR2 FQGNSA, per germline. V was shortened by 5 bases and J by 5 bases, with 19 bases between the two germline ends. This CDR3 spans 17 amino acids. In nucleotides, the CDR3 is TGTGCCAGCAGCCCTAGATGGAGGGGTTTCTGGGCCAACGTCCTGACTTTC. Encoded protein: CASSPRWRGFWANVLTF.

J is TRBJ2-1 and V is TRBV19; perhaps TRBD1 as D (6 bases). CDR3 length: 12 amino acids. The V gene's germline CDR1 is LNHDA and CDR2 SQIVND (reference sequence). V lost 7 bases, J lost 9 bases, and 13 bases lay in between. CDR3 in amino acids: CASTDLGAEQFF. The CDR3 nucleotides are TGTGCCAGTACCGACCTGGGGGCTGAGCAGTTCTTC.

V is TRBV20-1 and J is TRBJ2-5, with 8 bases aligning to TRBD2. V lost 3 bases and J lost 4; bases outside the gene matches: 13. Germline-derived CDR1 and CDR2 are DFQATT and SNEGSKA (reference sequence). The CDR3 has 16 residues. Here the CDR3 DNA reads TGCAGTGCTAGGGGCTTAGGGCGGGGGGAACCAGAGACCCAGTACTTC. Amino acid sequence: CSARGLGRGEPETQYF.

This clonotype has at least ten counts. The rearrangement uses TRBV15 and TRBJ2-7; D gene uncertain. V was trimmed by 3 bases and J by 2 bases, leaving 11 bases between them. This CDR3 region has 14 residues. Germline V lookup: CDR1 LNHNV, CDR2 YYDKDF (reference sequence). CDR3 bases: TGTGCCACCAGCAGGGTCGAAAGGGCCTACGAGCAGTACTTC. Amino acid sequence: CATSRVERAYEQYF.

A few counts support this clonotype. The chain uses TRBV4-2 and TRBJ2-7; 8 bases map to TRBD2. V was clipped by 1 base and J by 5 bases; unmatched bases: 7. Germline V lookup: CDR1 LGHNA, CDR2 YNFKEQ. This CDR3 region has 15 residues. The CDR3, as DNA: TGTGCCAGCAGCCAAGTGCCCAGCGGGAGTAACGAGCAGTACTTC. Its translation: CASSQVPSGSNEQYF.

The V and J genes are TRBV27 and TRBJ2-7, with 11 nucleotides matching TRBD2. This CDR3 has 15 residues. With V trimmed by 3 bases and J by 7 bases, 8 bases remained unmatched. The V gene's germline CDR1 is MNHEY and CDR2 SMNVEV (reference sequence). The CDR3 region is CASSLGTSGNNEQYF. Here the CDR3 DNA reads TGTGCCAGCAGTTTGGGGACTAGCGGTAATAATGAGCAGTACTTC.